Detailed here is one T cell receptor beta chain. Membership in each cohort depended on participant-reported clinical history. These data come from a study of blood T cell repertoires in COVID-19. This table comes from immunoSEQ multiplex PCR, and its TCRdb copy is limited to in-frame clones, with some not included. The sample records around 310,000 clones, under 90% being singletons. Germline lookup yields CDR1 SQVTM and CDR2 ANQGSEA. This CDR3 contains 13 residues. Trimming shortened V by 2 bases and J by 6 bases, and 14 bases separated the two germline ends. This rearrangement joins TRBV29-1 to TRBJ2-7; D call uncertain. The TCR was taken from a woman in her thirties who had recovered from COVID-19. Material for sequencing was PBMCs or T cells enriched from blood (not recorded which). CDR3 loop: CSVESFEHSEQYF. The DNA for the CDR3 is TGCAGCGTTGAATCGTTCGAGCACTCCGAGCAGTACTTC.